This entry lists 12 T cell receptor beta chains sequenced from one sample in a study of blood T cell repertoires in COVID-19. Method: immunoSEQ multiplex PCR; TCRdb's copy keeps in-frame clones and lacks some. The sample contains around 200,000 clones, around 85% of which appear only once. Sequencing was carried out using peripheral blood. The receptors shown here come from a person aged 65 to 79 with COVID-19, enrolled during active disease.

This clone has a handful of counts. V gene TRBV2 combines with J gene TRBJ1-2; possible D gene TRBD1, 5 bases. This CDR3 is built from 12 residues. Per the germline V gene, CDR1 is SNHLY and CDR2 is FYNNEI. Between the trimmed V and J ends, which lost 6 bases and 4 bases, there was a span of 9 bases. The CDR3 DNA sequence: TGTGCCAGCAGGGGGGGTAGCTATGGCTACACCTTC. Amino acid sequence: CASRGGSYGYTF.

The chain combines TRBV12-3 or TRBV12-4 with TRBJ1-2; the D is unclear. With 4 bases removed from V and 6 bases from J, the gap between germline ends came to 12 bases. The CDR3 is 13 amino acids. CDR3 DNA: TGTGCCAGCAGTTCGAGAGGGATTGATGGCTACACCTTC. Translating gives CASSSRGIDGYTF.

This clone showed up just once. CDR3 coding DNA: TGCGCCAGCAGCCAGACGGTAGTGACAGCGAATTCTGGGGCCAACGTCCTGACTTTC. It codes for CASSQTVVTANSGANVLTF. The chain couples TRBV4-1 to TRBJ2-6; weak D call: TRBD1 (5 bases). Trimming left V 3 bases short and J 1 base short, with 19 bases between. Germline V CDR1 and CDR2: MGHRA, YSYEKL. This CDR3 region has 19 residues.

The J gene is TRBJ2-1, the V gene TRBV28; TRBD2 matches at 9 bases. V was clipped by 1 base and J by 5 bases; unmatched bases: 9. CDR1 and CDR2 from the germline V gene are MDHEN and SYDVKM. The CDR3 runs to 17 residues. The CDR3 region has the DNA TGTGCCAGCAGTTTATTGGCTAGCGGGACTTACAACAATGAGCAGTTCTTC. It is translated as CASSLLASGTYNNEQFF.

This chain connects TRBV28 to TRBJ2-1, with TRBD2 matching 12 bases. V gave up 3 bases and J gave up 8 bases; unmatched junction bases: 5. Germline V gene sequence: CDR1 MDHEN, CDR2 SYDVKM. This CDR3 comprises 15 residues. For the CDR3, the DNA is TGTGCCAGCAGTTTTACCAGACTAGCGGGAGATGAGCAGTTCTTC. Its protein product is CASSFTRLAGDEQFF.

This sequence joins TRBV9 and TRBJ2-1, with D possibly matching TRBD1 (6 bases). Germline values: CDR1 SGDLS, CDR2 YYNGEE. Deletions cut 4 bases from V and 3 bases from J, with 14 bases between. The CDR3 has 15 residues. CDR3 loop: CASSPAGTNYNEQFF. The CDR3 DNA follows: TGTGCCAGCAGCCCCGCCGGGACAAACTACAATGAGCAGTTCTTC.

The chain employs TRBV7-2 and TRBJ1-1; D is unclear. The germline V gene has CDR1 SGHTA and CDR2 FQGNSA. V dropped 2 bases and J dropped 10 bases, with 14 bases sitting between them. The CDR3 has 13 residues. CDR3 nucleotides: TGTGCCAGCAGCTTAAGCGCGGATTTGCGAGCTTTCTTT. It codes for CASSLSADLRAFF.

CDR3 sequence: CASSRGGRNTEAFF. As DNA, the CDR3 is TGTGCCAGCAGCCGAGGGGGTCGTAACACTGAAGCTTTCTTT. The chain uses TRBV11-1 and TRBJ1-1; D is perhaps TRBD1 (6 bases). Germline V CDR1 and CDR2: SGHAT, FQDESV (reference sequence). The CDR3 loop spans 14 amino acids. Trimming took off 5 bases at V and 2 bases at J, with 12 bases between the two ends.

The sample holds one count of this clone. V gene TRBV9 combines with J gene TRBJ1-2, with D perhaps matching TRBD1 (5 bases). CDR1 and CDR2 (germline): SGDLS, YYNGEE. The CDR3 covers 15 residues. V shed 3 bases and J shed 7 bases, with 19 bases lying between them. CDR3 in DNA: TGTGCCAGCAGCGATATAACATGGGGGGTAGGTGGCTACACCTTC. Protein sequence: CASSDITWGVGGYTF.

The CDR3 is CASSIAWGADTQYF. CDR3 in DNA: TGTGCCAGTAGTATTGCGTGGGGGGCAGATACGCAGTATTTT. The rearrangement uses TRBV19 and TRBJ2-3; a weak D match, TRBD2 (6 bases). The CDR3 covers 14 residues. In germline, CDR1 is LNHDA, CDR2 SQIVND (reference sequence). V lost 3 bases and J lost 4, with 11 bases in between.

The rearrangement links TRBV5-4 to TRBJ2-1, with D possibly matching TRBD2 (6 bases). With 2 bases removed from V and 6 bases from J, the gap between germline ends came to 15 bases. The CDR3 totals 15 residues. From germline, CDR1 is SGHNT and CDR2 YYREEE (reference sequence). The CDR3 nucleotides read TGTGCCAGCAGCTTAGATCGGGACTTACTCAATGAGCAGTTCTTC. Translating it yields CASSLDRDLLNEQFF.

The chain carries TRBV25-1 and TRBJ2-4, with a weak D call TRBD1 (5 bases). Trimming took off 7 bases at V and 8 bases at J, with 15 bases between the two ends. The CDR3 length is 13 residues. The V gene's germline CDR1 is MGHDK and CDR2 SYGVNS. The CDR3 nucleotides are TGTGCCAGCAAAGGGGCAGCGTGGGACATTCAGTACTTC. This sequence encodes CASKGAAWDIQYF.